The next 29 T cell receptor beta chains were all read from a single sample in a study of OX40 agonist ivuxolimab in advanced cancers. TCRdb's table, derived via immunoSEQ multiplex PCR, lists solely in-frame clones and lacks some. The sample has 68,000 or so clones; around nine tenths are singletons. The sample consisted of CD4+ or CD8+ T cells sorted from blood, taken in a trial of the OX40 agonist ivuxolimab. These receptors came from an adult with an advanced solid tumor such as melanoma, head and neck, liver or kidney cancer.

The V gene is TRBV14, the J gene TRBJ2-5; D is ambiguous. The ends were cut back, 1 base at V and 5 bases at J, with 5 bases in the middle. CDR1 and CDR2 (germline): SGHDN, FVKESK. The CDR3 extends over 12 amino acids. The CDR3 loop is CASSQVGETQYF. CDR3 in DNA: TGTGCCAGCAGCCAAGTGGGGGAGACCCAGTACTTC. The whole variable domain, filled in from reference TRBV14 and TRBJ2-5, reads EAGVTQFPSHSVIEKGQTVTLRCDPISGHDNLYWYRRVMGKEIKFLLHFVKESKQDESGMPNNRFLAERTGGTYSTLKVQPAELEDSGVYFCASSQVGETQYFGPGTRLLVL.

The DNA for the CDR3 is TGTGCCAGCAGTTTTCCTTCGGGGGGCACAGATACGCAGTATTTT. Amino acid sequence: CASSFPSGGTDTQYF. The genes are TRBV28 and TRBJ2-3, with a tentative D call TRBD2 (6 bases). V dropped 3 bases and J dropped 1 base, with 11 bases sitting between them. This CDR3 is built from 15 residues. CDR1 and CDR2 from the germline V gene are MDHEN and SYDVKM.

In the case of this clone: The identical CDR3 is also encoded by other nucleotide sequences in the sample. The chain links TRBV5-6 to TRBJ1-1; 8 bases map to TRBD1. V lost 2 bases and J lost 1; bases outside the gene matches: 1. The V gene's germline CDR1 is SGHDT and CDR2 YYEEEE. There are 14 residues in the CDR3. The CDR3 region is CASSFGQGNTEAFF. CDR3 sequence (DNA): TGTGCCAGCAGCTTTGGACAGGGGAACACTGAAGCTTTCTTT. The full variable domain, its missing parts supplied by reference TRBV5-6 and TRBJ1-1, is DAGVTQSPTHLIKTRGQQVTLRCSPKSGHDTVSWYQQALGQGPQFIFQYYEEEERQRGNFPDRFSGHQFPNYSSELNVNALLLGDSALYLCASSFGQGNTEAFFGQGTRLTVV.

The chain uses TRBV18 and TRBJ1-5; D is ambiguous. This CDR3 region has 15 residues. V dropped 4 bases and J dropped 5 bases, with 15 bases sitting between them. Germline loops: CDR1 KGHSH, CDR2 LQKENI. DNA for the CDR3: TGTGCCAGCTCACTGTTTCCCTCCGGGGATCAGCCCCAGCATTTT. Amino acid sequence: CASSLFPSGDQPQHF.

This clone rates as medium-sized. V and J are TRBV6-1 and TRBJ1-1; possible D gene TRBD1, 5 bases. The CDR3 is made up of 15 amino acids. Germline loops: CDR1 MNHNS, CDR2 SASEGT. The ends were cut back, 4 bases at V and 4 bases at J, with 16 bases in the middle. CDR3 in amino acids: CASSASGTTSTEAFF. The CDR3 DNA reads as TGTGCCAGCAGTGCATCCGGGACCACTTCCACTGAAGCTTTCTTT.

This chain uses TRBV15 with TRBJ1-1, with D possibly being TRBD1 (5 bases). The V and J ends lost 2 bases and 6 bases respectively, with 22 bases between them. The CDR3 totals 17 residues. Germline-derived CDR1 and CDR2 are LNHNV and YYDKDF (reference sequence). CDR3 region: CATSRIHLREVGAEAFF. CDR3 in DNA: TGTGCCACCAGCAGAATCCATTTAAGGGAGGTGGGGGCTGAAGCTTTCTTT.

V is TRBV19 and J is TRBJ2-1; either TRBD1 or TRBD2 may supply D (5 bases each). From germline, CDR1 is LNHDA and CDR2 SQIVND (reference sequence). The V gene lost 8 bases and the J gene lost 3 bases, with 11 bases spanning the gap. There are 13 residues in the CDR3. CDR3 sequence (DNA): TGTGCCAGTGGAGGCAGGGACTACAATGAGCAGTTCTTC. Amino acid sequence: CASGGRDYNEQFF.

The chain recombines TRBV5-1 with TRBJ1-3; TRBD1 might be the D (5 bases). V lost 0 bases and J 8 bases, leaving 9 bases between the germline ends. This CDR3 comprises 13 residues. CDR1 is SGHRS and CDR2 is YFSETQ in the germline V gene. The CDR3 DNA follows: TGCGCCAGCAGCTTGGAGGGGTCGGACACCATATATTTT. Its translation: CASSLEGSDTIYF. The entire variable domain, with the rest obtained from reference TRBV5-1 and TRBJ1-3, is as follows: KAGVTQTPRYLIKTRGQQVTLSCSPISGHRSVSWYQQTPGQGLQFLFEYFSETQRNKGNFPGRFSGRQFSNSRSEMNVSTLELGDSALYLCASSLEGSDTIYFGEGSWLTVV.

The chain employs TRBV20-1 and TRBJ2-7; a possible D gene is TRBD2 (6 bases). The CDR3 extends over 11 amino acids. Germline CDR1 reads DFQATT; CDR2 reads SNEGSKA (reference sequence). Trimming removed 5 bases at V and 3 bases at J, with 8 bases between. The CDR3 loop reads CSAGTLYEQYF. The CDR3 DNA reads TGCAGTGCTGGGACTCTCTACGAGCAGTACTTC.

The chain couples TRBV5-6 to TRBJ2-1; possibly TRBD1 for D (5 bases). CDR1 SGHDT and CDR2 YYEEEE come from the germline V gene. There are 13 residues in the CDR3. V lost 5 bases and J lost 8, with 14 bases in between. CDR3 DNA sequence: TGTGCCAGCAGTCTTCTGGACAAGTATGAGCAGTTCTTC. The encoded protein is CASSLLDKYEQFF.

V and J are TRBV4-2 and TRBJ2-6; the match to TRBD1 covers 10 bases. Germline lookup yields CDR1 LGHNA and CDR2 YNFKEQ. V was pared by 3 bases and J by 0 bases, with 2 bases of the junction left unmatched. The CDR3 has 17 residues. CDR3 residues: CASSHGQGVSGANVLTF. CDR3 DNA sequence: TGTGCCAGCAGCCACGGACAGGGGGTCTCTGGGGCCAACGTCCTGACTTTC.

The chain has TRBV19 and TRBJ1-3, with 7 bases aligning to TRBD1. Germline CDR1 is LNHDA and CDR2 is SQIVND (reference sequence). V shed 5 bases and J 0 bases; nucleotides not matched to a gene: 10. The CDR3 runs to 17 residues. The CDR3 loop reads CASSAGDSRSSGNTIYF. The CDR3 coding sequence is TGTGCCAGTAGTGCCGGGGACAGTCGCTCCTCTGGAAACACCATATATTTT.

The J gene is TRBJ1-1, the V gene TRBV6-5; weak D call: TRBD1 (5 bases). Germline lookup yields CDR1 MNHEY and CDR2 SVGAGI. The CDR3 is 14 residues long. V was clipped by 6 bases and J by 0 bases, with 11 bases between them. The CDR3 region is CASSPGTMNTEAFF. The CDR3 coding sequence is TGTGCCAGCAGCCCCGGGACGATGAACACTGAAGCTTTCTTT.

A single count supports this clone. The J gene is TRBJ2-1, the V gene TRBV9, with D possibly TRBD2 on 5 matching bases. CDR3 length: 16 residues. The germline CDR1 and CDR2 sequences are SGDLS and YYNGEE. V lost 0 bases to trimming and J lost 0 bases, with 10 bases between them. Here the CDR3 reads CASSVAAASSYNEQFF. The CDR3, as DNA: TGTGCCAGCAGCGTAGCAGCGGCTAGCTCCTACAATGAGCAGTTCTTC.

The rearrangement uses TRBV28 and TRBJ1-5; no firm D call. Germline V gene data show CDR1 as MDHEN and CDR2 as SYDVKM. The CDR3 length is 12 residues. Trimming pared 3 bases from V and 7 bases from J, leaving 7 bases between. The CDR3 loop is CASSFITQPQHF. The CDR3 region has the DNA TGTGCCAGCAGTTTCATCACCCAGCCCCAGCATTTT.

This sequence joins TRBV5-4 and TRBJ1-2; the D gene is possibly TRBD1 (6 bases). Germline V gives CDR1 SGHNT, CDR2 YYREEE (reference sequence). There are 13 residues in the CDR3. Trimming took 4 bases from V and 4 from J, leaving 11 bases between them. CDR3 bases: TGTGCCAGCAGCGTACAGGGTCCCTATGGCTACACCTTC. This sequence encodes CASSVQGPYGYTF. Supplemented by reference TRBV5-4 and TRBJ1-2, the full variable domain reads ETGVTQSPTHLIKTRGQQVTLRCSSQSGHNTVSWYQQALGQGPQFIFQYYREEENGRGNFPPRFSGLQFPNYSSELNVNALELDDSALYLCASSVQGPYGYTFGSGTRLTVV.

On this clone: Other DNA sequences within the sample encode an identical CDR3. The chain links TRBV5-1 to TRBJ1-5; TRBD1 matches 9 bases. V shed 4 bases, J shed 6 bases, and the junction held 5 bases outside the gene matches. Germline V gene data show CDR1 as SGHRS and CDR2 as YFSETQ. The CDR3 runs 14 residues. The chain's CDR3 is CASSPGQGGQPQHF. For the CDR3, the DNA is TGCGCCAGCAGCCCGGGACAGGGCGGTCAGCCCCAGCATTTT.

V is TRBV28 and J is TRBJ2-6; TRBD1 matches at 7 bases. CDR1 and CDR2 (germline): MDHEN, SYDVKM. V lost 5 bases to trimming and J lost 1 base; unmatched junction nucleotides: 8. The CDR3 spans 17 residues. The CDR3 sequence: CASSPDRAPSGANVLTF. The CDR3 nucleotides are TGTGCCAGCAGTCCCGACAGGGCGCCATCTGGGGCCAACGTCCTGACTTTC.

The chain carries TRBV5-1 and TRBJ2-7; TRBD2 matches at 9 bases. The CDR3 spans 15 residues. The V gene end was trimmed by 5 bases and the J gene end by 2 bases; junction bases not matched to a gene: 8. Germline lookup yields CDR1 SGHRS and CDR2 YFSETQ. The CDR3 is CASSPVAGVPYEQYF. The CDR3 region has the DNA TGCGCCAGCAGTCCTGTAGCGGGAGTACCCTACGAGCAGTACTTC.

The chain couples TRBV7-9 to TRBJ1-3; D remains unclear. The V gene lost 1 base and the J gene lost 1 base, with 2 bases spanning the gap. This CDR3 has 13 amino acids. Germline V gene lookup returns CDR1 SEHNR and CDR2 FQNEAQ (reference sequence). CDR3 nucleotides: TGTGCCAGCAGCTTAGGGTCTGGAAACACCATATATTTT. This sequence encodes CASSLGSGNTIYF.

V is TRBV6-5 and J is TRBJ1-6; 7 bases align to TRBD1. Germline CDR1 and CDR2: MNHEY and SVGAGI. Losses at the gene ends were 2 bases for V and 6 bases for J; bases not matched to a gene: 4. CDR3 size: 15 residues. The CDR3 nucleotides read TGTGCCAGCAGTTACGGACAGGTGCTTAATTCACCCCTCCACTTT. As protein: CASSYGQVLNSPLHF.

CDR3 protein: CASSLLAGAETQYF. CDR3 DNA: TGTGCCAGCTCCCTCCTAGCGGGAGCAGAGACCCAGTACTTC. V and J are TRBV18 and TRBJ2-5, with 10 bases that match TRBD2. The CDR3 totals 14 residues. The V and J ends lost 6 bases and 4 bases, in that order; junction bases with no gene match: 5. The germline gives CDR1 KGHSH, CDR2 LQKENI.

The chain combines TRBV18 with TRBJ1-1; 8 bases match TRBD1. Germline V CDR1 and CDR2: KGHSH, LQKENI. The ends lost 4 bases at V and 8 bases at J; junction bases unmatched: 3. CDR3 length equals 12 residues. The CDR3 DNA reads as TGTGCCAGCTCACTAGGACAGGGAGAAGCTTTCTTT. Its protein is CASSLGQGEAFF.

The rearrangement uses TRBV2 and TRBJ1-2; 8 bases map to TRBD1. The CDR3 spans 15 residues. CDR1 is SNHLY and CDR2 is FYNNEI in the germline V gene. The trim removed 6 bases at V and 4 bases at J, leaving 10 bases unmatched. In DNA form, the CDR3 reads TGTGCCAGCAGACTCGACAGGGGTGGGTCCTATGGCTACACCTTC. This encodes CASRLDRGGSYGYTF.

In its sample, this clone was seen once. The rearrangement joins TRBV2 to TRBJ2-7, with TRBD1 matching 10 bases. CDR1 SNHLY and CDR2 FYNNEI come from the germline V gene. V lost 5 bases to trimming and J lost 4 bases; unmatched junction nucleotides: 5. CDR3 length: 14 amino acids. The CDR3 DNA reads TGTGCCAGCAGTTTGGACAGGGGGAGTTACGAGCAGTACTTC. Translated: CASSLDRGSYEQYF.

J is TRBJ2-5 and V is TRBV15; D is uncertain. V lost 0 bases and J 4 bases, leaving 6 bases between the germline ends. CDR1 is LNHNV, CDR2 YYDKDF, per germline (reference sequence). This CDR3 has 13 residues. The CDR3 sequence is CATSRDIGETQYF. The CDR3 coding sequence is TGTGCCACCAGCAGAGATATTGGAGAGACCCAGTACTTC.

This sequence joins TRBV15 and TRBJ1-5; D is ambiguous. V lost 8 bases and J lost 1, with 15 bases in between. Germline V gene sequence: CDR1 LNHNV, CDR2 YYDKDF (reference sequence). The CDR3 runs 15 residues. For the CDR3, the DNA is TGTGCCACCCAACAACAGCTGGGAAGCAATCAGCCCCAGCATTTT. Translated: CATQQQLGSNQPQHF.

This clone has a single count. The genes are TRBV7-9 and TRBJ1-2; 9 bases are a match to TRBD1. CDR1 is SEHNR and CDR2 is FQNEAQ in the germline V gene (reference sequence). Trimming at V came to 5 bases and at J to 3 bases, leaving 4 bases not matched to a gene. CDR3 size: 14 residues. The CDR3 loop is CASSPGQGYYGYTF. In DNA, the CDR3 is TGTGCCAGCAGCCCGGGACAGGGATACTATGGCTACACCTTC.

This chain joins TRBV11-3 and TRBJ2-5; maybe TRBD2 (5 bases). This CDR3 spans 13 amino acids. Germline V gene sequence: CDR1 SGHNT, CDR2 YENEEA. V lost 5 bases to trimming and J lost 7 bases, with 14 bases between them. DNA for the CDR3: TGTGCCAGCAGCACTACTAGGTCTGGGACCCAGTACTTC. Amino acids: CASSTTRSGTQYF.